The clone carrying this T cell receptor beta chain was observed a single time. PCR primers comprised 60 Vbeta and 13 Jbeta primers. Profiled with immunoSEQ multiplex PCR; TCRdb holds only in-frame clones, not every one. The data contain more than 100,000 clones, approximately 10% of them singletons. The data belong to a study of cytomegalovirus exposure and HLA in healthy donors. CDR1 is SGHTA and CDR2 is FQGNSA in the germline V gene. The V and J ends lost 3 bases and 2 bases respectively, with 7 bases between them. The CDR3 is made up of 13 amino acids. This sequence originates from a woman aged 40 to 50 in good health and CMV-seropositive. The chain carries TRBV7-2 and TRBJ1-1; tentative D call: TRBD1 (6 bases). The sequenced material came from PBMCs. CDR3 loop: CASSLTGNTEAFF. The CDR3, as DNA: TGTGCCAGCAGCTTGACAGGAAACACTGAAGCTTTCTTT.